This T cell receptor (beta chain) was obtained from a study of tumour-infiltrating T cells in Burkitt lymphoma. This clone has just a few counts. This CDR3 contains 13 residues. V was cut by 4 bases and J by 7 bases, with 14 bases left in between. Germline loops: CDR1 SGHDT, CDR2 YYEEEE. Here immunoSEQ multiplex PCR was the method, and the copy in TCRdb shows in-frame clones only, minus some. The sample shows roughly 5,400 clones, approximately 10% of them seen only once. The chain joins TRBV5-6 to TRBJ1-1; D might be TRBD1 (6 bases). Sequencing was performed on tumor tissue. This sequence was found in a human donor with diffuse large B-cell lymphoma. CDR3 in DNA: TGTGCCAGCAGCGCCGACAGGACAGATGAAGCTTTCTTT. It translates to CASSADRTDEAFF.